Here is one T cell receptor (beta chain) with its context. This clone was seen only a few times. Its cognate antigen has yet to be identified. Base qualities are missing; no much larger clone stands one base away. The collaborating institutions used their own protocols to collect whole blood in K2EDTA tubes. For TCRbeta analysis, collaborators shipped samples as frozen whole blood, isolated PBMCs, or DNA extracted from either of those sample types. Sequences SGHVS (CDR1) and FQNEAQ (CDR2) are obtained from the germline V gene. Germline trimming amounts to 2 bases on V and 2 bases on J, with 5 as the count of junction bases outside the gene matches. The CDR3 numbers 16 residues from cysteine through phenylalanine. Only the CDR3 portion is preserved as DNA: 48 bases, with reading frame beginning at the first base. The sample belongs to a study of blood T cell repertoires in COVID-19 (TCRdb year 2020). Looking at the study overall: The collaborator samples originated in the United States, Italy and Spain and spanned the acute and convalescent phases of COVID-19. The dataset comprised deeply sampled blood TCRbeta repertoires from subjects exposed to, actively infected with, or recovered from COVID-19. Samples came from the ongoing ImmuneRACE study (first 160 participants) plus 1,254 subjects from 6 global collaborators. The material from the prospective study consisted of cDNA or gDNA derived from T cells, B-cell-depleted T cells, or PBMCs. Where available, HLA class I and class II types were taken from metadata supplied by the sample provider and were not determined by assay-based typing. The repertoires were made available in a free public database intended to serve as a resource for research on the immune response to SARS-CoV-2. Sample metadata almost always included a de-identified subject ID, COVID-19 status, age in years and sex.

TCRbeta CDR3 regions were amplified from genomic DNA by means of the immunoSEQ Assay, a bias-controlled multiplex PCR. The original methods were these. The number of nucleated cells in each sample was estimated from the amplification of reference gene primers within the assay. To quantify the absolute abundance of each unique TCRbeta CDR3 rearrangement, sequence reads were collapsed and filtered. For each sample, productive Simpson clonality was calculated as the square root of Simpson's diversity index over productive rearrangements. Imported from immuneACCESS, the table was reduced by TCRdb to in-frame sequences with V and J called. These copies leave out some clones; in studies compared against another copy, an unresolved V gene accounts for under half, and the cause of the remainder is not known. The DNA gave D and trimming, while V, J and clone size come from that table. Recorded for this sample are 55,000 to 80,000 clones; more than 75% of them occurred a single time. The ten largest clonotypes hold roughly 5.4% of the sample.

Overall results and qualifications from the work: The quantity of clinical and demographic metadata differed by source and by participant and was supplied without curation.

Sequencing used peripheral blood. This clonotype originated in a human donor in a cohort sampled during active COVID-19. The rearrangement combines TRBV7-8 with TRBJ1-3, with 8 bases matching TRBD1. Here is the DNA: TGTGCCAGCAGCTTATCAGGGGGCAGGACTGGAAACACCATATATTTT. Translated, this is CASSLSGGRTGNTIYF.